This T cell receptor (beta chain) was retrieved from a study of identical twins (dated by TCRdb to the mid-2010s). Regarding the study in general: To test whether fetal clonotypes persist, the study used deep sequencing on TCR alpha and beta repertoires from monozygotic twins, unrelated adults of various ages, and cord blood. Replicate twin experiments were performed at different times using different library preparation protocols to rule out contamination. Here is what the overall study found, with its caveats: Excess twin sharing in beta out-of-frame sequences was weaker because fewer shared sequences lowered the signal-to-noise ratio. Compared with coincidental sharing between unrelated individuals, out-of-frame TCR alpha sequences shared between twins showed an excess of sequences with low generation probability. Fewer insertions were carried by abundant cord blood beta clonotypes; a weaker similar trend was observed in young adult naive repertoires, while no such trend was observed in memory repertoires. In monozygotic twins, out-of-frame TCR alpha sharing was systematically underestimated by recombination models, although the models agreed with sharing between unrelated individuals. Invariant T cells such as MAIT and iNKT could partly confound zero-insertion analyses, although diverse VJ usage argued against such confounding for most clonotypes. Because the same donors could not be followed over many years, conclusions were based on cross-sectional statistical analysis.

Libraries were made using 5' RACE. The listed sequencing device is Illumina HiSeq 2000. A universal primer binding site was introduced by template switching, and a unique molecular identifier was present in the final cDNA, enabling accurate counting of TCR cDNA molecules. Specific primers in the conserved constant-segment region were used to synthesize first-strand cDNA for TCR alpha and beta chains. To control for contamination, every cDNA library was double barcoded, receiving both a SMART-Mk sample barcode and Illumina barcodes. TruSeq adapter sequences along with Illumina sample barcodes were introduced in two successive PCR steps. The TCR alpha and beta cDNA libraries were sequenced on the Illumina HiSeq platform using custom primers. The study's own analysis went as follows. Raw reads were processed with MiGEC to extract unique molecular identifiers, and MiXCR was used to determine CDR3 positions. For each individual, recombination models were inferred using an EM algorithm with the repgenHMM and IGoR tools. Shared clonotype analysis was performed with the tcR package in R, normalizing sharing by the product of cloneset sizes. Out-of-frame nonproductive sequences were analyzed to study raw recombination free of thymic and clonal selection effects. The public reads were reanalyzed by TCRdb: fastp trimming at Q25, MiXCR alignment, in-frame beta chains only. Each CDR3 protein gets just one entry, which takes the most common genes and DNA from the rows behind it. TCRdb assigned the V and J calls; the authors' analysis was not used. For this sample the table gives 540,000 or so distinct CDR3 sequences, of which under 25% were detected only once. The ten largest clonotypes hold 0.48% of the sample.

In this sample, this clonotype turned up a few times. It has no known antigen specificity. Base qualities were left out, and no much larger clone turns up one base away. Every donor was a healthy Caucasian. Three pairs of female monozygotic twins, all aged 18 to 29 years, were included in the twin cohort. Positive isolation kits from Invitrogen were used to isolate the CD4+ and CD8+ T cell populations. The cysteine opens and the phenylalanine closes a CDR3 of 12 amino acids. The only DNA kept is the CDR3, 36 bases in frame from the first base. CDR1 and CDR2 are read off the germline V gene (reference sequence) as LGHDT and YNNKEL. V drops 2 bases and J drops 7 bases, leaving 8 bases in between. Separately, the same data were catalogued under a study of yellow fever vaccine responses in identical twins. In that second paper, the authors write: According to the authors, the vaccine-induced T cell response in identical twins seemed to be partly convergent and partly specific to each individual. Focusing on identical twins, the study followed the T cell clones that responded to the vaccine, and did so with precision.

Sequences were obtained from CD4+ T cells sorted from blood. The V gene is TRBV3-1 and the J gene is TRBJ1-1; a confident D gene designation cannot be given. The sequence was collected from a woman younger than 30 in good health. The nucleotides are TGTGCCAGCAGCCAAATACGGGATGAAGCTTTCTTT. It specifies CASSQIRDEAFF. The full variable domain, completed from the reference TRBV3-1 and TRBJ1-1 proteins outside the CDR3, reads DTAVSQTPKYLVTQMGNDKSIKCEQNLGHDTMYWYKQDSKKFLKIMFSYNNKELIINETVPNRFSPKSPDKAHLNLHINSLELGDSAVYFCASSQIRDEAFFGQGTRLTVV.